These T cell receptor beta chains were read from a single sample in a study of blood T cell repertoires in COVID-19. The table came from immunoSEQ multiplex PCR; TCRdb's copy has only in-frame clones and leaves some out. Of 200,000 to 300,000 clones listed, 75% to 90% were seen once; the top ten hold about 3%. The sequenced sample consisted of peripheral blood. These receptor sequences come from a woman in her 30s who had recovered from COVID-19. The CDR3 runs from the conserved cysteine through the conserved F or W. The D gene is left open where the match is weak. A clone size is listed for some rows: how often the clone was seen (once, few, many), or a class if it is expanded.

clone size: .; D gene: TRBD2; CDR3 length: 15; J gene: TRBJ2-1; V gene: TRBV25-1; CDR3 DNA: TGTGCCAGCAGCAGATTAGCGGGGGATCTACAGGAGCAGTTCTTC; CDR3 protein: CASSRLAGDLQEQFF
clone size: .; D gene: TRBD1; CDR3 length: 14; J gene: TRBJ1-1; V gene: TRBV7-9; CDR3 DNA: TGTGCCAGCAGCTTTGACAGGGGTAGCACTGAAGCTTTCTTT; CDR3 protein: CASSFDRGSTEAFF
clone size: .; D gene: TRBD1; CDR3 length: 16; J gene: TRBJ1-3; V gene: TRBV18; CDR3 DNA: TGTGCCAGCTCACCACGAGGACAGGCTTCTGGAAACACCATATATTTT; CDR3 protein: CASSPRGQASGNTIYF
clone size: .; D gene: TRBD1; CDR3 length: 15; J gene: TRBJ1-2; V gene: TRBV6-2/TRBV6-3; CDR3 DNA: TGTGCCAGCAGTACTCCGGGACAGGGGAACTATGGCTACACCTTC; CDR3 protein: CASSTPGQGNYGYTF
clone size: .; D gene: .; CDR3 length: 14; J gene: TRBJ1-5; V gene: TRBV27; CDR3 DNA: TGTGCCAGCAGGATGGCCGGAGGCAATCAGCCCCAGCATTTT; CDR3 protein: CASRMAGGNQPQHF
clone size: .; D gene: TRBD1; CDR3 length: 13; J gene: TRBJ1-2; V gene: TRBV11-1; CDR3 DNA: TGTGCCAGCAGCTTACACAGGGGCTATGGCTACACCTTC; CDR3 protein: CASSLHRGYGYTF
clone size: .; D gene: TRBD2; CDR3 length: 17; J gene: TRBJ2-5; V gene: TRBV5-4; CDR3 DNA: TGTGCCAGCAGCCCGGGACTAGCGGATGTTATCCAAGAGACCCAGTACTTC; CDR3 protein: CASSPGLADVIQETQYF
clone size: .; D gene: TRBD2; CDR3 length: 16; J gene: TRBJ2-3; V gene: TRBV6-5; CDR3 DNA: TGTGCCAGCAGTTTCGGACTAGCGGGGGGGGGAGATACGCAGTATTTT; CDR3 protein: CASSFGLAGGGDTQYF
clone size: .; D gene: .; CDR3 length: 14; J gene: TRBJ1-4; V gene: TRBV11-2; CDR3 DNA: TGTGCCAGCAGCTCCGCCGCGGTAGGCGAAAAACTGTTTTTT; CDR3 protein: CASSSAAVGEKLFF
clone size: once; D gene: .; CDR3 length: 16; J gene: TRBJ1-1; V gene: TRBV7-9; CDR3 DNA: TGTGCCAGCAGCCCCCCCGGTCCCAGGGCGAACACTGAAGCTTTCTTT; CDR3 protein: CASSPPGPRANTEAFF
clone size: .; D gene: TRBD1; CDR3 length: 14; J gene: TRBJ2-5; V gene: TRBV5-1; CDR3 DNA: TGCGCCAGCAGCATACAGGGGCCACAAGAGACCCAGTACTTC; CDR3 protein: CASSIQGPQETQYF
clone size: once; D gene: .; CDR3 length: 14; J gene: TRBJ1-3; V gene: TRBV13; CDR3 DNA: TGTGCCAGCAGCTTTTCAGGGGAGGGAAACACCATATATTTT; CDR3 protein: CASSFSGEGNTIYF
clone size: .; D gene: .; CDR3 length: 13; J gene: TRBJ2-5; V gene: TRBV5-8; CDR3 DNA: TGTGCCAGCAGCTTGGTCCAGGGAGAGACCCAGTACTTC; CDR3 protein: CASSLVQGETQYF
clone size: .; D gene: TRBD2; CDR3 length: 17; J gene: TRBJ2-1; V gene: TRBV11-1; CDR3 DNA: TGTGCCAGCAGCTTAGCGTATGGACTAGCGGAGACCAATGAGCAGTTCTTC; CDR3 protein: CASSLAYGLAETNEQFF
clone size: .; D gene: .; CDR3 length: 13; J gene: TRBJ1-2; V gene: TRBV6-5; CDR3 DNA: TGTGCCTCAGTGCGACGGGCTAACTATGGCTACACCTTC; CDR3 protein: CASVRRANYGYTF
clone size: .; D gene: .; CDR3 length: 16; J gene: TRBJ2-1; V gene: TRBV27; CDR3 DNA: TGTGCCAGCAGTCCGATCGGGGGGCCCGATTTCAATGAGCAGTTCTTC; CDR3 protein: CASSPIGGPDFNEQFF
clone size: .; D gene: TRBD1; CDR3 length: 14; J gene: TRBJ1-4; V gene: TRBV6-5; CDR3 DNA: TGTGCCAGCGGCAGGGGGTTGGGTAATGAAAAACTGTTTTTT; CDR3 protein: CASGRGLGNEKLFF
clone size: .; D gene: TRBD1; CDR3 length: 17; J gene: TRBJ1-2; V gene: TRBV7-9; CDR3 DNA: TGTGCCAGCAGCTTGCTAACCTCGACAGGGGGCTACTATGGCTACACCTTC; CDR3 protein: CASSLLTSTGGYYGYTF
clone size: .; D gene: .; CDR3 length: 15; J gene: TRBJ2-7; V gene: TRBV4-2; CDR3 DNA: TGTGCCAGCAGCCAAGATTTCCTCCCGACATACGAGCAGTACTTC; CDR3 protein: CASSQDFLPTYEQYF
clone size: once; D gene: .; CDR3 length: 14; J gene: TRBJ2-6; V gene: TRBV19; CDR3 DNA: TGTGCCAGCACCCCTGACAGCCAAGCCAACGTCCTGACTTTC; CDR3 protein: CASTPDSQANVLTF
clone size: .; D gene: .; CDR3 length: 15; J gene: TRBJ2-7; V gene: TRBV6-5; CDR3 DNA: TGTGCCAGCAGTTACGCGGACAGCACCTCCTACGAGCAGTACTTC; CDR3 protein: CASSYADSTSYEQYF
clone size: .; D gene: TRBD1; CDR3 length: 15; J gene: TRBJ1-1; V gene: TRBV27; CDR3 DNA: TGTGCCAGCAGAAGCGGGACAGGGATGGTCACTGAAGCTTTCTTT; CDR3 protein: CASRSGTGMVTEAFF
clone size: .; D gene: TRBD1; CDR3 length: 17; J gene: TRBJ1-2; V gene: TRBV12-5; CDR3 DNA: TGTGCTAGTGGTTTGGTAATGACGGCAGGGGGAGCTGGTGGCTACACCTTC; CDR3 protein: CASGLVMTAGGAGGYTF
clone size: .; D gene: TRBD2; CDR3 length: 16; J gene: TRBJ2-1; V gene: TRBV5-1; CDR3 DNA: TGCGCCAGCCAGACTAGCGGGGCGGGATCCTACAATGAGCAGTTCTTC; CDR3 protein: CASQTSGAGSYNEQFF
clone size: .; D gene: .; CDR3 length: 11; J gene: TRBJ1-2; V gene: TRBV29-1; CDR3 DNA: TGCAGCGTTGGGCCTGCGGAGGGCTACACCTTC; CDR3 protein: CSVGPAEGYTF
clone size: .; D gene: TRBD2; CDR3 length: 16; J gene: TRBJ2-5; V gene: TRBV4-2; CDR3 DNA: TGTGCCAGCAGCCAAACAATAGCGGGGGGCGTCCGGACCCAGTACTTC; CDR3 protein: CASSQTIAGGVRTQYF
clone size: .; D gene: TRBD1; CDR3 length: 18; J gene: TRBJ1-2; V gene: TRBV27; CDR3 DNA: TGTGCCAGCAGTTCCAAATTAGGACAGGGGGCGCCTAACTATGGCTACACCTTC; CDR3 protein: CASSSKLGQGAPNYGYTF
clone size: .; D gene: .; CDR3 length: 12; J gene: TRBJ2-3; V gene: TRBV29-1; CDR3 DNA: TGCAGCGTTGATCAGGGGACAGATACGCAGTATTTT; CDR3 protein: CSVDQGTDTQYF
clone size: .; D gene: .; CDR3 length: 13; J gene: TRBJ1-2; V gene: TRBV6-2/TRBV6-3; CDR3 DNA: TGTGCCAGCAGTGCCCTCCTGGCCTATGGCTACACCTTC; CDR3 protein: CASSALLAYGYTF
clone size: .; D gene: .; CDR3 length: 14; J gene: TRBJ1-2; V gene: TRBV3-1/TRBV3-2; CDR3 DNA: TGTGCCAGCAGCCAAGTGGGCCGGCCCTATGGCTACACCTTC; CDR3 protein: CASSQVGRPYGYTF